Listed here is a single TCR beta chain. The record originates from a study of CD8 T cells in Susac syndrome. Reverse transcription of about 0.5 to 1 ug RNA used random hexamers. TCRdb used MiXCR to reprocess the immunoSEQ multiplex PCR reads, holding one entry per CDR3 protein. Seen here are about 170,000 distinct CDR3 sequences, under 95% observed once, and the top ten hold roughly 0.098%. The CDR3 has 14 amino acids. Trimming removed 6 bases from V and 5 bases from J; junction bases left unmatched: 8. Sequenced material: CD4+ T cells from PBMCs. This rearrangement joins TRBV12-3 or TRBV12-4 to TRBJ2-7; TRBD1 matches at 9 bases. The receptor was derived from a human donor with multiple sclerosis. CDR3 DNA: TGTGCCAGCAGCCTCGACAGGGGGGAGCACGAGCAGTACTTC. It encodes CASSLDRGEHEQYF.